The 13 T cell receptor beta chains reported below all come from one sample, sequenced in a study of blood T cell repertoires in COVID-19. Using immunoSEQ multiplex PCR, the repertoire was profiled, and TCRdb retains in-frame clones only, with some absent. Here the sample spans about 68,000 clones, roughly 84% being singletons. Sequencing was done on a sample of peripheral blood. These receptors all stem from a man in his forties or fifties with active COVID-19.

J is TRBJ1-1 and V is TRBV18; unclear D gene. This CDR3 comprises 13 residues. Looked up from germline, CDR1 is KGHSH and CDR2 is LQKENI. Trimming left V 4 bases short and J 1 base short, with 7 bases between. This chain's CDR3 is CASSQRRNTEAFF. The CDR3 region has the DNA TGTGCCAGCTCACAACGGAGGAACACTGAAGCTTTCTTT.

This clone was observed a handful of times. The V and J genes are TRBV2 and TRBJ2-7, with D possibly being TRBD1 (6 bases). Germline CDR1 SNHLY, CDR2 FYNNEI. V lost 6 bases, J lost 0 bases, and 12 bases lay in between. This CDR3 spans 14 amino acids. The CDR3 here is CASSRTGHSYEQYF. Here the CDR3 DNA reads TGTGCCAGCAGCCGAACAGGGCACTCCTACGAGCAGTACTTC. Variable domain in full (rest from reference TRBV2 and TRBJ2-7): EPEVTQTPSHQVTQMGQEVILRCVPISNHLYFYWYRQILGQKVEFLVSFYNNEISEKSEIFDDQFSVERPDGSNFTLKIRSTKLEDSAMYFCASSRTGHSYEQYFGPGTRLTVT.

The rearrangement uses TRBV7-2 and TRBJ2-1; 7 bases align to TRBD1. Germline-derived CDR1 and CDR2 are SGHTA and FQGNSA. V shed 5 bases and J 8 bases; nucleotides not matched to a gene: 12. The CDR3 runs 15 residues. The CDR3 reads CASSPSTGKVYEQFF. CDR3 bases: TGTGCCAGCAGCCCATCGACAGGGAAGGTCTATGAGCAGTTCTTC.

The rearrangement joins TRBV5-1 to TRBJ2-7; 10 positions agree with TRBD1. The CDR3 extends over 14 amino acids. The germline gives CDR1 SGHRS, CDR2 YFSETQ. Losses at the gene ends were 6 bases for V and 4 bases for J; bases not matched to a gene: 7. Here the CDR3 DNA reads TGCGCCAGCACCCGAGGACAGGGGGAGTACGAGCAGTACTTC. As protein: CASTRGQGEYEQYF. The whole variable domain, filled in from reference TRBV5-1 and TRBJ2-7, reads KAGVTQTPRYLIKTRGQQVTLSCSPISGHRSVSWYQQTPGQGLQFLFEYFSETQRNKGNFPGRFSGRQFSNSRSEMNVSTLELGDSALYLCASTRGQGEYEQYFGPGTRLTVT.

V usage is TRBV12-5 and J usage is TRBJ2-7; a possible D gene is TRBD1 (6 bases). The CDR3 has 16 residues. The V end was cut by 6 bases, the J end by 0 bases, with 18 bases between. Looked up from germline, CDR1 is LGHNT and CDR2 is FRNRAP. The CDR3 is CASGPPRGPISYEQYF. In DNA form, the CDR3 reads TGTGCTAGTGGCCCACCCAGGGGACCGATCTCCTACGAGCAGTACTTC.

The rearrangement uses TRBV2 and TRBJ2-5, with 9 bases identical to TRBD2. This CDR3 contains 15 residues. Germline assignment: CDR1 SNHLY and CDR2 FYNNEI. J was trimmed by 3 bases and V by 2 bases; bases with no gene match: 4. CDR3 DNA: TGTGCCAGCAGTGAAACATTAGCGGGGGAAGAGACCCAGTACTTC. It translates to CASSETLAGEETQYF.

This chain uses TRBV10-1 with TRBJ1-5; D gene unclear. Deletions cut 7 bases from V and 5 bases from J, with 6 bases between. Germline lookup yields CDR1 WNHNN and CDR2 SYGVQD (reference sequence). This CDR3 comprises 11 residues. CDR3 in amino acids: CASNTDQPQHF. The CDR3 DNA reads TGCGCCAGCAATACTGATCAGCCCCAGCATTTT.

The chain carries TRBV7-9 and TRBJ2-7; D is possibly TRBD1 (5 bases). With 5 bases removed from V and 7 bases from J, the gap between germline ends came to 15 bases. Germline loops: CDR1 SEHNR, CDR2 FQNEAQ (reference sequence). This CDR3 spans 13 amino acids. CDR3 sequence: CASSPGLRLEQYF. The DNA of the CDR3 is TGTGCCAGCAGCCCAGGGTTAAGACTGGAGCAGTACTTC.

V and J are TRBV19 and TRBJ2-7; D may be TRBD2 (6 bases). The germline gives CDR1 LNHDA, CDR2 SQIVND (reference sequence). The CDR3 totals 18 residues. V was trimmed by 3 bases and J by 3 bases, leaving 24 bases between them. CDR3 bases: TGTGCCAGTAGTATCCTCCAAACCCTAGCCTTCGGGAGCTACGAGCAGTACTTC. Translation: CASSILQTLAFGSYEQYF.

This chain joins TRBV7-2 and TRBJ2-1; tentative D call: TRBD2 (6 bases). Looked up from germline, CDR1 is SGHTA and CDR2 is FQGNSA. The CDR3 length is 15 residues. V was trimmed by 5 bases and J by 2 bases, leaving 13 bases between them. CDR3 nucleotide sequence: TGTGCCAGCAGCCCTACATGGGGGGCCTACAATGAGCAGTTCTTC. Translating gives CASSPTWGAYNEQFF.

V is TRBV9 and J is TRBJ2-2; TRBD2 might be the D (6 bases). The V and J ends lost 0 bases and 3 bases respectively, with 12 bases between them. From germline, CDR1 is SGDLS and CDR2 YYNGEE. This CDR3 region has 16 residues. CDR3 nucleotide sequence: TGTGCCAGCAGCGTAGTTGGGAGGAGAGACACCGGGGAGCTGTTTTTT. Translation: CASSVVGRRDTGELFF.

For this clone: The sample contains more than one DNA sequence encoding this CDR3. V usage is TRBV7-2 and J usage is TRBJ2-1; tentatively, D is TRBD2 (6 bases). V was clipped by 2 bases and J by 4 bases, with 12 bases between them. The germline V gene has CDR1 SGHTA and CDR2 FQGNSA. The CDR3 contains 15 residues. The CDR3 region has the DNA TGTGCCAGCAGCTTACAACGGGGGTCGTACAATGAGCAGTTCTTC. Residues: CASSLQRGSYNEQFF.

This chain links TRBV20-1 with TRBJ2-3; D not resolved. The CDR3 is made up of 11 amino acids. Deletions cut 5 bases from V and 5 bases from J, with 8 bases between. The germline V gene has CDR1 DFQATT and CDR2 SNEGSKA (reference sequence). CDR3 in amino acids: CSAPRVDTQYF. In DNA form, the CDR3 reads TGCAGTGCTCCACGAGTAGATACGCAGTATTTT.